This TCR beta chain derives from a study of blood T cell repertoires in COVID-19. Overall study: Samples representing acute and convalescent COVID-19 were sourced from the United States, Italy and Spain. The cDNA or gDNA used as material had been derived from T cells, B-cell-depleted T cells, or PBMCs.

In the original workflow: The assay estimated nucleated cells by amplifying reference gene primers. The protocol was immunoSEQ multiplex PCR, while the TCRdb copy is restricted to in-frame clones and leaves out a portion. The V and J calls and the clone size are those of that table, but D and trimming were determined from the DNA. The sample holds approximately 190,000 clones; nearly 90% are singletons and the top ten take about 6.8%. CDR3 size: 17 residues. Germline V gene sequence: CDR1 SSHAT, CDR2 FNYEAQ (reference sequence). V gave up 1 base and J gave up 6 bases; unmatched junction bases: 9. The chain recombines TRBV7-7 with TRBJ2-2; 9 nucleotides line up with TRBD1. This clonotype originated in a woman aged 40 to 50 who had recovered from COVID-19. Source material: peripheral blood. CDR3 DNA sequence: TGTGCCAGCAGCTTAGTTGTTACAGGGGGCTTCCCCGGGGAGCTGTTTTTT. This codes for CASSLVVTGGFPGELFF. Full variable domain (missing parts from reference TRBV7-7 and TRBJ2-2): GAGVSQSPRYKVTKRGQDVTLRCDPISSHATLYWYQQALGQGPEFLTYFNYEAQPDKSGLPSDRFSAERPEGSISTLTIQRTEQRDSAMYRCASSLVVTGGFPGELFFGEGSRLTVL.